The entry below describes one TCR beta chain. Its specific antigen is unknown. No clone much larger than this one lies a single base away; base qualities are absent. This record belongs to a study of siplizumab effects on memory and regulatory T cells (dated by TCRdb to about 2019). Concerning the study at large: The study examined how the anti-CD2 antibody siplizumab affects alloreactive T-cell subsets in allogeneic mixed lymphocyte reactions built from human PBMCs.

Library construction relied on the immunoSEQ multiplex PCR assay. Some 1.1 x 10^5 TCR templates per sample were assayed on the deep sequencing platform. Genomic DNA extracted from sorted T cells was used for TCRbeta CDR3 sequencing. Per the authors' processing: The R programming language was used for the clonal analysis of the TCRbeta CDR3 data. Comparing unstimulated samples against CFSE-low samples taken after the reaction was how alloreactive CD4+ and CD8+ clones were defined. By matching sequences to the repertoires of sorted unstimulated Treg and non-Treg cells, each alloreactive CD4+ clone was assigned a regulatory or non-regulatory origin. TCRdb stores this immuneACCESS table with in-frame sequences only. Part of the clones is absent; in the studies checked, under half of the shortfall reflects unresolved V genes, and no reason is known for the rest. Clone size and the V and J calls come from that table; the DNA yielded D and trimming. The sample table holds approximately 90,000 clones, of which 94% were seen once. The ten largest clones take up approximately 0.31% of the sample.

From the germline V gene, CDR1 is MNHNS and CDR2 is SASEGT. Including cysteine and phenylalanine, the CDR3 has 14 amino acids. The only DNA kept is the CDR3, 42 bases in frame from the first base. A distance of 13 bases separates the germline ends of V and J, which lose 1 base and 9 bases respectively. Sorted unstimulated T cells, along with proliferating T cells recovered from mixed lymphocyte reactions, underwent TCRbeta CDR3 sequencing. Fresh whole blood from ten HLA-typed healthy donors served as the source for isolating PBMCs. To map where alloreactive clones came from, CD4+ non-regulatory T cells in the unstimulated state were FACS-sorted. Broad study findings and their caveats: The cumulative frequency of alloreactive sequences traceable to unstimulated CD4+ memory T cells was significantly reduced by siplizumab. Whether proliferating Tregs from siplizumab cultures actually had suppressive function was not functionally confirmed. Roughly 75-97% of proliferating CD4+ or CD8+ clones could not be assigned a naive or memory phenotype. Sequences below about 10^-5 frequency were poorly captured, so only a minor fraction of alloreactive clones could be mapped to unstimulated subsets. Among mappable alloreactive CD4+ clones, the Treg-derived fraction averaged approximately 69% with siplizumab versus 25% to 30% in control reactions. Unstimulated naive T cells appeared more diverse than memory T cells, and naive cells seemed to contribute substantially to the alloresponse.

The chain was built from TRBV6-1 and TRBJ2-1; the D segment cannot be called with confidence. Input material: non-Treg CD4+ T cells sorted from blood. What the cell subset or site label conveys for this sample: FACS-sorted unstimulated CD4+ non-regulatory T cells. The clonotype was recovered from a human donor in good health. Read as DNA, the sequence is TGTGCCAGCAGTGAAGGTCCTAGTTTCAGTGAGCAGTTCTTC. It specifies CASSEGPSFSEQFF.